The 2 T cell receptor beta chains below were found in one sample sequenced in a study of blood T cell repertoires in COVID-19 (dated by TCRdb to 2019 to 2021). To prepare the library, the immunoSEQ multiplex PCR assay was applied. Entries here come from immuneACCESS through TCRdb and include only in-frame sequences with V and J called. Some clones fail to appear in such tables; in the studies checked, an unresolved V gene covers under half of the shortfall, and the cause of the remainder is unknown. The sample yields under 300,000 clones; approximately 90% were counted once. The ten largest make up roughly 2.1% of the sample. Material for sequencing was PBMCs or T cells enriched from blood (not recorded which). All receptors come from a woman in her thirties or forties with acute COVID-19.

Only one count was recorded for this clone. CDR3 loop: CASSGDRGYEQYF. As DNA, the CDR3 is TGTGCCAGCAGTGGAGACAGGGGGTACGAGCAGTACTTC. The chain is built from TRBV3-1 (or the pseudogene TRBV3-2) and TRBJ2-7; 9 nucleotides match TRBD1. The CDR3 runs 13 residues. Trimming cost V 6 bases and J 4 bases; bases outside gene matches: 4. Germline CDR1 and CDR2: LGHDT and YNNKEL (reference sequence).

The rearrangement joins TRBV15 to TRBJ1-1; TRBD1 might be the D (6 bases). CDR3 length: 17 residues. Germline CDR1 LNHNV, CDR2 YYDKDF (reference sequence). Trimming pared 1 base from V and 8 bases from J, leaving 23 bases between. The CDR3, as DNA: TGTGCCACCAGCAGAGCGAGAGGCGGGGGCGTGGGTTCCGAAGCTTTCTTT. Translation: CATSRARGGGVGSEAFF.